One sample yielded the 21 T cell receptor beta chains listed below, sequenced in a study of neoadjuvant anti-PD-1 for oral cavity cancer. Sequencing was performed with immunoSEQ multiplex PCR; in TCRdb, only in-frame clones are kept and a portion is missing. The sample holds some 15,000 clones; about 67% are singletons and the top ten take under 3%. Sequencing used PBMCs, obtained before nivolumab (anti-PD-1) treatment. These receptors all stem from a person between 40 and 85 years old with oral cavity squamous cell carcinoma.

The chain combines TRBV29-1 with TRBJ1-3; D is perhaps TRBD1 (6 bases). The germline V gene encodes CDR1 SQVTM and CDR2 ANQGSEA. V gave up 4 bases and J gave up 4 bases, with 17 bases separating them. The CDR3 is 15 amino acids. The CDR3 region is CSVVGIQGTGNTIYF. The CDR3 bases are TGCAGCGTTGTGGGGATACAGGGAACAGGAAACACCATATATTTT.

The chain employs TRBV7-6 and TRBJ2-7; TRBD1 matches 10 bases. Germline CDR1 SGHVS, CDR2 FNYEAQ. The trim removed 3 bases at V and 2 bases at J, leaving 1 base unmatched. The CDR3 is made up of 14 amino acids. CDR3 amino acids: CASSFGTGAYEQYF. CDR3 nucleotides: TGTGCCAGCAGCTTCGGGACAGGGGCCTACGAGCAGTACTTC.

The V call is TRBV7-8, the J call TRBJ2-7; the D gene could be TRBD1 or TRBD2 (5 bases each). Germline V CDR1 and CDR2: SGHVS, FQNEAQ. This CDR3 has 14 amino acids. V lost 1 base and J lost 3, with 10 bases in between. CDR3 amino acids: CASSLGGDLYEQYF. CDR3 coding DNA: TGTGCCAGCAGCTTAGGAGGGGACCTCTACGAGCAGTACTTC.

Only a few counts were recorded for this clone. The chain is built from TRBV7-9 and TRBJ2-7; D unclear. The germline V gene has CDR1 SEHNR and CDR2 FQNEAQ (reference sequence). CDR3 length: 16 residues. Deletions cut 1 base from V and 2 bases from J, with 15 bases between. The CDR3 protein is CASSLGSDGRTYEQYF. The CDR3 nucleotides read TGTGCCAGCAGCTTAGGTTCCGACGGACGGACCTACGAGCAGTACTTC.

The chain couples TRBV7-6 to TRBJ2-2; 7 nucleotides line up with TRBD2. The germline CDR1 and CDR2 sequences are SGHVS and FNYEAQ. The CDR3 has 17 amino acids. V was clipped by 5 bases and J by 5 bases; unmatched bases: 14. CDR3 sequence: CASSPQAGGRRTGELFF. CDR3 bases: TGTGCCAGCAGCCCCCAGGCAGGCGGGAGAAGGACCGGGGAGCTGTTTTTT.

In this sample, this clone turned up a few times. This sequence joins TRBV7-9 and TRBJ2-1, with 7 bases matching TRBD2. Germline V gene data show CDR1 as SEHNR and CDR2 as FQNEAQ (reference sequence). V dropped 1 base and J dropped 2; count of bases not matched to a gene: 8. The CDR3 extends over 17 amino acids. Here the CDR3 reads CASSLDGGTVTYNEQFF. CDR3 DNA sequence: TGTGCCAGCAGCTTAGACGGGGGGACCGTTACCTACAATGAGCAGTTCTTC. The variable domain in full, completed from reference TRBV7-9 and TRBJ2-1, reads DTGVSQNPRHKITKRGQNVTFRCDPISEHNRLYWYRQTLGQGPEFLTYFQNEAQLEKSRLLSDRFSAERPKGSFSTLEIQRTEQGDSAMYLCASSLDGGTVTYNEQFFGPGTRLTVL.

This clone was found a few times. The chain uses TRBV10-3 and TRBJ2-5; no definite D call. CDR1 and CDR2 (germline): ENHRY, SYGVKD. V gave up 4 bases and J gave up 4 bases, with 10 bases separating them. CDR3 size: 13 residues. The CDR3, as DNA: TGTGCCATCAGTGGGGCCATTGCAGAGACCCAGTACTTC. Translation gives CAISGAIAETQYF.

This rearrangement joins TRBV9 to TRBJ1-1, with 9 bases identical to TRBD1. This CDR3 is built from 15 residues. Trimming at V came to 4 bases and at J to 4 bases, leaving 8 bases not matched to a gene. The V gene's germline CDR1 is SGDLS and CDR2 YYNGEE. The CDR3 DNA follows: TGTGCCAGCAGCCCCCGACAGGGGGAAGGCACTGAAGCTTTCTTT. The encoded protein is CASSPRQGEGTEAFF.

The chain links TRBV7-9 to TRBJ1-2; no definite D call. The CDR3 length is 13 residues. The germline gives CDR1 SEHNR, CDR2 FQNEAQ (reference sequence). Trimming took 1 base from V and 1 from J, leaving 4 bases between them. The chain's CDR3 is CASSLDNNYGYTF. The CDR3 DNA sequence: TGTGCCAGCAGCTTAGACAATAACTATGGCTACACCTTC. The full variable domain, in which reference TRBV7-9 and TRBJ1-2 provide the parts outside the CDR3, is DTGVSQNPRHKITKRGQNVTFRCDPISEHNRLYWYRQTLGQGPEFLTYFQNEAQLEKSRLLSDRFSAERPKGSFSTLEIQRTEQGDSAMYLCASSLDNNYGYTFGSGTRLTVV.

J is TRBJ2-6 and V is TRBV7-8; D not resolved. The germline CDR1 and CDR2 sequences are SGHVS and FQNEAQ. The V end lost 5 bases, the J end lost 2 bases, and 13 bases lay between the germline ends. The CDR3 loop spans 16 amino acids. The DNA for the CDR3 is TGTGCCAGCAGCCCTGAGGCGGCTGCTGGGGCCAACGTCCTGACTTTC. This sequence encodes CASSPEAAAGANVLTF.

The gene calls are TRBV15 and TRBJ2-7; D gene ambiguous. Germline CDR1 LNHNV, CDR2 YYDKDF (reference sequence). V was trimmed by 3 bases and J by 6 bases, leaving 12 bases between them. The CDR3 spans 13 residues. The chain's CDR3 is CATSSLEVGEQYF. CDR3 nucleotide sequence: TGTGCCACCAGCAGCCTCGAGGTTGGCGAGCAGTACTTC.

In this sample, this clone turned up a few times. The chain carries TRBV30 and TRBJ1-1; D is perhaps TRBD1 (6 bases). The germline V gene has CDR1 GTSNPN and CDR2 SVGIG (reference sequence). V shed 3 bases and J shed 1 base, with 12 bases lying between them. The CDR3 runs 14 residues. The CDR3 DNA sequence: TGTGCCTGGAGCAAAAAACAGGGGAACACTGAAGCTTTCTTT. Amino acid sequence: CAWSKKQGNTEAFF.

This clone occurred a few times. V and J are TRBV5-1 and TRBJ2-1, with D perhaps TRBD1 or TRBD2 (5 bases each). CDR3 length equals 12 residues. V was clipped by 7 bases and J by 7 bases, with 12 bases between them. Germline V gene lookup returns CDR1 SGHRS and CDR2 YFSETQ. The CDR3 loop is CASAYGTNEQFF. In DNA, the CDR3 is TGCGCCAGCGCATACGGGACGAATGAGCAGTTCTTC.

There are a few counts of this clone. The chain links TRBV15 to TRBJ1-2; no definite D call. The CDR3 extends over 13 amino acids. V shed 1 base and J shed 8 bases, with 11 bases lying between them. Per the germline V gene, CDR1 is LNHNV and CDR2 is YYDKDF (reference sequence). This CDR3 reads CATSRGSTEGYTF. The CDR3 nucleotides are TGTGCCACCAGCAGAGGATCTACAGAAGGCTACACCTTC.

This chain uses TRBV6-5 with TRBJ1-3; TRBD1 matches at 7 bases. V shed 5 bases and J 0 bases; nucleotides not matched to a gene: 4. This CDR3 region has 15 residues. CDR1 and CDR2 (germline): MNHEY, SVGAGI. CDR3 region: CASSGQADSGNTIYF. The CDR3 DNA reads as TGTGCCAGCAGTGGACAGGCCGACTCTGGAAACACCATATATTTT.

This clone was counted only a few times. V gene TRBV11-3 combines with J gene TRBJ1-5, with D possibly TRBD1 on 6 matching bases. The CDR3 has 17 amino acids. Germline V gene lookup returns CDR1 SGHNT and CDR2 YENEEA. V was shortened by 5 bases and J by 5 bases, with 22 bases between the two germline ends. The CDR3, as DNA: TGTGCCAGCAGCCCCACCCCGGACAGCCTCCGGTATCAGCCCCAGCATTTT. Protein sequence: CASSPTPDSLRYQPQHF.

The chain joins TRBV5-4 to TRBJ2-2, with 11 bases aligning to TRBD2. V trimming: 1 base; J trimming: 4 bases; junction bases outside the gene matches: 3. Germline CDR1 and CDR2: SGHNT and YYREEE (reference sequence). The CDR3 contains 16 residues. The CDR3, as DNA: TGTGCCAGCAGCTTGATAGCGGGAGGGCCCACCGGGGAGCTGTTTTTT. Amino acids: CASSLIAGGPTGELFF. Using reference TRBV5-4 and TRBJ2-2 for the parts outside the CDR3, the full variable domain is ETGVTQSPTHLIKTRGQQVTLRCSSQSGHNTVSWYQQALGQGPQFIFQYYREEENGRGNFPPRFSGLQFPNYSSELNVNALELDDSALYLCASSLIAGGPTGELFFGEGSRLTVL.

The chain couples TRBV5-6 to TRBJ1-1; 7 nucleotides align to TRBD1. There are 13 residues in the CDR3. CDR1 is SGHDT and CDR2 is YYEEEE in the germline V gene. V dropped 4 bases and J dropped 5; count of bases not matched to a gene: 5. In DNA form, the CDR3 reads TGTGCCAGCAGCGTCGGGACAGCGACTGAAGCTTTCTTT. Its protein is CASSVGTATEAFF.

The chain links TRBV5-1 to TRBJ2-1, with D possibly being TRBD2 (6 bases). Germline V gives CDR1 SGHRS, CDR2 YFSETQ. Trimming removed 0 bases from V and 5 bases from J, with 18 bases in between. CDR3 length: 17 amino acids. CDR3 nucleotide sequence: TGCGCCAGCAGCTTGGTTTATGTCCCTAGCGCTCACAATGAGCAGTTCTTC. It translates to CASSLVYVPSAHNEQFF.

This clone was detected a few times. CDR3 loop: CASSLGQGHGYTF. Here the CDR3 DNA reads TGTGCCAGCAGCTTAGGGCAGGGGCATGGCTACACCTTC. V is TRBV11-2 and J is TRBJ1-2; possible D gene TRBD1, 6 bases. CDR1 is SGHAT and CDR2 is FQNNGV in the germline V gene. This CDR3 has 13 residues. V gave up 1 base and J gave up 6 bases, with 9 bases separating them. Together with reference TRBV11-2 and TRBJ1-2, the CDR3 gives the full variable domain: EAGVAQSPRYKIIEKRQSVAFWCNPISGHATLYWYQQILGQGPKLLIQFQNNGVVDDSQLPKDRFSAERLKGVDSTLKIQPAKLEDSAVYLCASSLGQGHGYTFGSGTRLTVV.

J is TRBJ2-1 and V is TRBV6-4, with 7 bases identical to TRBD1. The CDR3 is 14 amino acids. Germline-derived CDR1 and CDR2 are MRHNA and SNTAGT. The V and J ends lost 2 bases and 7 bases, in that order; junction bases with no gene match: 5. The CDR3 region is CASSDPLQGNEQFF. CDR3 DNA: TGTGCCAGCAGTGACCCCCTACAGGGGAATGAGCAGTTCTTC.